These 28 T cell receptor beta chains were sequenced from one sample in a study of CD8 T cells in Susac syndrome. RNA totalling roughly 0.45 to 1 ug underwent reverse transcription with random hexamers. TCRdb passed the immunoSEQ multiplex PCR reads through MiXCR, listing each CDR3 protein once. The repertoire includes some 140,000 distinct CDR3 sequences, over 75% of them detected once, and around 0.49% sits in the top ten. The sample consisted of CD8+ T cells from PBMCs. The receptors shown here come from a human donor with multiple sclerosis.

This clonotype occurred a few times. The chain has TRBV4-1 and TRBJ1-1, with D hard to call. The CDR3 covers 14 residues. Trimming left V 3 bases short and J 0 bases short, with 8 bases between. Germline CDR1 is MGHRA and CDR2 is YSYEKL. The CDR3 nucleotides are TGCGCCAGCAGCCAGGTAATCATGAACACTGAAGCTTTCTTT. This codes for CASSQVIMNTEAFF.

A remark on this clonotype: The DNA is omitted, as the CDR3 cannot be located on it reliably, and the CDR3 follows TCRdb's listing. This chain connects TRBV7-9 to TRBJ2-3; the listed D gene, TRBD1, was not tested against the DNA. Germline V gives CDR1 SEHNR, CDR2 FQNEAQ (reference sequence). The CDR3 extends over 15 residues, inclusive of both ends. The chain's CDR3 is CASSFGPGSTDTQYF.

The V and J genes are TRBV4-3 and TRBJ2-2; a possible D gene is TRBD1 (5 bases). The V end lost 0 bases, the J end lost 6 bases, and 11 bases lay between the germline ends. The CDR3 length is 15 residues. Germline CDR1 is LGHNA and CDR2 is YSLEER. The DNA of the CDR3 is TGCGCCAGCAGCCAAGAGGCAGGGTTTGCCGGGGAGCTGTTTTTT. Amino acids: CASSQEAGFAGELFF.

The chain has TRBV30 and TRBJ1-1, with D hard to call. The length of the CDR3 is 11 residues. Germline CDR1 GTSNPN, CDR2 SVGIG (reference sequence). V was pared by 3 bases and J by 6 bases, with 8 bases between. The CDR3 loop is CAWSHGAEAFF. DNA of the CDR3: TGTGCCTGGAGCCACGGGGCTGAAGCTTTCTTT.

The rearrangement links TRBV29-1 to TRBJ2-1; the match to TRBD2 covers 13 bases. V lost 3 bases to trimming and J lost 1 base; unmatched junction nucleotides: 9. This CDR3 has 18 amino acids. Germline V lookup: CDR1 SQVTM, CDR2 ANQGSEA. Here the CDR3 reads CSVDTVTSGRSSYNEQFF. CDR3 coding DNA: TGCAGCGTTGATACTGTGACTAGCGGGAGGTCATCCTACAATGAGCAGTTCTTC.

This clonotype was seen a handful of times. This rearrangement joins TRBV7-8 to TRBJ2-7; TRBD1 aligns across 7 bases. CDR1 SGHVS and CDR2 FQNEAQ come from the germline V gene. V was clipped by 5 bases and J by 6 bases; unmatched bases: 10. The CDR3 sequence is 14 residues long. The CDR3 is CASSVPTGNGEQYF. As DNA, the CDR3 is TGTGCCAGCAGCGTACCGACAGGGAACGGCGAGCAGTACTTC. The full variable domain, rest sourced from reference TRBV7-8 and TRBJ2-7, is GAGVSQSPRYKVAKRGQDVALRCDPISGHVSLFWYQQALGQGPEFLTYFQNEAQLDKSGLPSDRFFAERPEGSVSTLKIQRTQQEDSAVYLCASSVPTGNGEQYFGPGTRLTVT.

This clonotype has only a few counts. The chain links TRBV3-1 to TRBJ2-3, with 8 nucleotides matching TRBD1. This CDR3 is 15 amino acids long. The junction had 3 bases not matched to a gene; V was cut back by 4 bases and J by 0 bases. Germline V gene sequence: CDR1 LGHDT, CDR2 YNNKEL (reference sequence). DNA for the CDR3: TGTGCCAGCAGCCCCGGACAGGGAAGCACAGATACGCAGTATTTT. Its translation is CASSPGQGSTDTQYF.

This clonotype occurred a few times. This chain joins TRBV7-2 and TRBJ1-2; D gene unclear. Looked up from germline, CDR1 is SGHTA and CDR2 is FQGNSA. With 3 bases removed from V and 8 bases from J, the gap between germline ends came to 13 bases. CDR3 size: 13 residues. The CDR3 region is CASSLGGFGGYTF. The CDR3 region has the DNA TGTGCCAGCAGCTTGGGCGGCTTTGGGGGCTACACCTTC.

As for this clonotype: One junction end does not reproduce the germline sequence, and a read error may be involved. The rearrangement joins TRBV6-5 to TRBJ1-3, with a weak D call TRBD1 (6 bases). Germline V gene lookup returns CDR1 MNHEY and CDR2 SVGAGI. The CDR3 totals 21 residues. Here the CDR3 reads CASSYTPMDRLTSKIGHTIYF. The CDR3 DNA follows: TGTGCCAGCAGTTACACCCCTATGGACAGATTGACATCAAAGATTGGACACACCATATATTTT.

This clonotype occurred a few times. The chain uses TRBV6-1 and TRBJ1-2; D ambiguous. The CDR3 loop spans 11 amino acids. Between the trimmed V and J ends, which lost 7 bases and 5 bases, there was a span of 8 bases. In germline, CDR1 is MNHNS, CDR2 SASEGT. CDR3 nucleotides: TGTGCCAGCACCTCGGATTATGGCTACACCTTC. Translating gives CASTSDYGYTF.

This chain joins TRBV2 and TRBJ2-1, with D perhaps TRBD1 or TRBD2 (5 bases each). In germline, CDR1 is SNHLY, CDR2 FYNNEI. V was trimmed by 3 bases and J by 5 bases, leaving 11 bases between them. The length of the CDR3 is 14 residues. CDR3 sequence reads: CASSDITGHNEQFF. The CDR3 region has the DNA TGTGCCAGCAGTGATATAACGGGACACAATGAGCAGTTCTTC.

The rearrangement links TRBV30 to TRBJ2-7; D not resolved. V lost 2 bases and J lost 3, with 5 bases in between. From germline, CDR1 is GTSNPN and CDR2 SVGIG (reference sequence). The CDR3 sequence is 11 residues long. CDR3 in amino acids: CAWSPVYEQYF. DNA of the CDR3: TGTGCCTGGAGTCCGGTCTACGAGCAGTACTTC.

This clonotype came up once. CDR3 nucleotide sequence: TGTGCCAGCAGCCCGGGACTAGCGGGTGGGGGTGAGCAGTTCTTC. Translation gives CASSPGLAGGGEQFF. The rearrangement joins TRBV7-9 to TRBJ2-1; TRBD2 matches 12 bases. The CDR3 totals 15 residues. J gave up 9 bases and V 5 bases, and 8 bases lay outside the gene matches. The germline gives CDR1 SEHNR, CDR2 FQNEAQ (reference sequence).

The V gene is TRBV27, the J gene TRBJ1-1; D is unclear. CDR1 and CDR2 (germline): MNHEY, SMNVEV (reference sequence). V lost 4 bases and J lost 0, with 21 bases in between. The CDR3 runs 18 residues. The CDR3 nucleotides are TGTGCCAGCAGTTCTAGGCGCCGAGGGCGGGTTATGAACACTGAAGCTTTCTTT. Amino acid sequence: CASSSRRRGRVMNTEAFF.

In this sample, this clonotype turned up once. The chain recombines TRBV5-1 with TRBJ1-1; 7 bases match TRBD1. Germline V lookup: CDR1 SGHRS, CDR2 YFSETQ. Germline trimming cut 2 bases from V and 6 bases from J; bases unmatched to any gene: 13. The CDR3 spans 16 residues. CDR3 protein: CASSLQGKGDWSEAFF. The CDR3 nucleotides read TGCGCCAGCAGCTTACAGGGGAAGGGAGACTGGTCTGAAGCTTTCTTT.

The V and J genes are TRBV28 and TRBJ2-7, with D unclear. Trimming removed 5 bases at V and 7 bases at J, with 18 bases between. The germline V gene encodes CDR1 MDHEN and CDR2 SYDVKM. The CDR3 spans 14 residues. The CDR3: CASSKPGSDGEQYF. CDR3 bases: TGTGCCAGCAGTAAACCGGGCTCCGACGGGGAGCAGTACTTC.

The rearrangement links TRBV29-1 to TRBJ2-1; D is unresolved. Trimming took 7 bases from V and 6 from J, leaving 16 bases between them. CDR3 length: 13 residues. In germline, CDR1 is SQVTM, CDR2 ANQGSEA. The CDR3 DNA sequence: TGCAGCGGCATCCTGAATACAGTCAATGAGCAGTTCTTC. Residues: CSGILNTVNEQFF.

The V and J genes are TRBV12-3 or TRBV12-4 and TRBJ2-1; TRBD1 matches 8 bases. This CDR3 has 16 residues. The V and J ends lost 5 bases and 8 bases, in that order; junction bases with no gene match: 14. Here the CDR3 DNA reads TGTGCCAGCAGTCCAACCTACTCGGACAGGGCCTATGAGCAGTTCTTC. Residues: CASSPTYSDRAYEQFF.

CDR3 amino acids: CSVVLSNTGELFF. In DNA form, the CDR3 reads TGCAGCGTTGTTTTATCGAACACCGGGGAGCTGTTTTTT. V gene TRBV29-1 combines with J gene TRBJ2-2; the D is unclear. The length of the CDR3 is 13 residues. Trimming cost V 4 bases and J 0 bases, with 6 bases left between them. Germline-derived CDR1 and CDR2 are SQVTM and ANQGSEA.

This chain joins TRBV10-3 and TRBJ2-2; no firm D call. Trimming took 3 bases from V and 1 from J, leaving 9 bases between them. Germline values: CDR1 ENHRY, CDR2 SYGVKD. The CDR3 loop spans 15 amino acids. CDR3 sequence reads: CAISDFERNTGELFF. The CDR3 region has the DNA TGTGCCATCAGTGATTTTGAGAGGAACACCGGGGAGCTGTTTTTT.

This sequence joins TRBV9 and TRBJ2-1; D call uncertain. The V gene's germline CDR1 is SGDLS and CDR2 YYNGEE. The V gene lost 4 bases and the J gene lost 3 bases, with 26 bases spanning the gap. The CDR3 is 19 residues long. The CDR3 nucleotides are TGTGCCAGCAGCCCCCGGGCCCCTAGTGAGCCAGGTAGCTACAATGAGCAGTTCTTC. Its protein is CASSPRAPSEPGSYNEQFF.

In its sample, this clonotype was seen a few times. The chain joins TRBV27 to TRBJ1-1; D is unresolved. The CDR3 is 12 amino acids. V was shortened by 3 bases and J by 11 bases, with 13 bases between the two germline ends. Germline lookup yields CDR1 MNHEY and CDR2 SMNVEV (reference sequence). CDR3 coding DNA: TGTGCCAGCAGTTTTGCGGGGATGAACGCTTTCTTT. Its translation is CASSFAGMNAFF.

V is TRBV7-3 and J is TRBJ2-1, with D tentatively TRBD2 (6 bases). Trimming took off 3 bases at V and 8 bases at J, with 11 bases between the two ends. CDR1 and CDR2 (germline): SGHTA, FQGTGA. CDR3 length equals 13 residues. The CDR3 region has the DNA TGTGCCAGCAGCTTGGACTGGGGGGATGAGCAGTTCTTC. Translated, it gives CASSLDWGDEQFF.

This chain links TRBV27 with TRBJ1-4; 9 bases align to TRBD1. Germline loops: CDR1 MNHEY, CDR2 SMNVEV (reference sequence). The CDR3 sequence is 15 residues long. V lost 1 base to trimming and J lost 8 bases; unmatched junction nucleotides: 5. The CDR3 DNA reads TGTGCCAGCAGTTTATTGGGACAGGGCCTAGAAAAACTGTTTTTT. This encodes CASSLLGQGLEKLFF.

The CDR3 region has the DNA TGTGCCAGTGTATTAGCGGGCCGCACCGGGGAGCTGTTTTTT. It yields the protein CASVLAGRTGELFF. This chain joins TRBV2 and TRBJ2-2, with 7 bases that match TRBD2. Trimming cost V 9 bases and J 4 bases; bases outside gene matches: 8. Germline-derived CDR1 and CDR2 are SNHLY and FYNNEI. The CDR3 sequence is 14 residues long.

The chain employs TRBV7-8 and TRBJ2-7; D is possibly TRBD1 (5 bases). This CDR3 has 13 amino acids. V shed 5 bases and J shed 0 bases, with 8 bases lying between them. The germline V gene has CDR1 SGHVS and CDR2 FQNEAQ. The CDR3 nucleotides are TGTGCCAGCAGCCAGGGATCCTCCTACGAGCAGTACTTC. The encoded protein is CASSQGSSYEQYF.

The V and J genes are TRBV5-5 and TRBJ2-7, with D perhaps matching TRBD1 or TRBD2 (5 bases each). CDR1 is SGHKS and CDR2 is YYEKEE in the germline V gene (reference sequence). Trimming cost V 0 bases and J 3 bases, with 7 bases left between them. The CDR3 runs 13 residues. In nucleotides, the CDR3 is TGTGCCAGCAGCTTGGGGGACCGCTACGAGCAGTACGTC. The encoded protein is CASSLGDRYEQYV.

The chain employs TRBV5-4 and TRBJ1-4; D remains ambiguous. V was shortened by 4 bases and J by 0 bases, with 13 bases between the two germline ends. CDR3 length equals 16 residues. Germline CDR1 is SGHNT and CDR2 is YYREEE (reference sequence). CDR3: CASSPSPRATNEKLFF. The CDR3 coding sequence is TGTGCCAGCAGCCCTAGCCCAAGAGCAACTAATGAAAAACTGTTTTTT.